These T cell receptor beta chains were read from a single sample in a study of OX40 agonist ivuxolimab in advanced cancers. Profiling relied on immunoSEQ multiplex PCR, and the TCRdb table lists in-frame clones only, not all of them. The table has tens of thousands of clones, roughly 87% seen once. This specimen consisted of CD4+ or CD8+ T cells sorted from blood, obtained in a trial of the OX40 agonist ivuxolimab. Receptor source: an adult with an advanced solid tumor such as melanoma, head and neck, liver or kidney cancer. The CDR3 runs from the conserved cysteine through the conserved F or W. The order of the fields is clone size, V gene, D gene, CDR3 protein. D genes are given only for firm matches. Clone sizes are given selectively: once, few, many, or a class where the clone is expanded.

. | TRBV11-3 | . | CASSLDPPIAKNIQYF
once | TRBV6-5 | . | CASRHRDKPQHF
. | TRBV9 | TRBD1 | CASSPQGSAALGNTIYF
. | TRBV5-1 | TRBD1 | CASRAQGAVTEAFF
. | TRBV11-3 | . | CASSSNGVVDNSPLHF
. | TRBV7-6 | . | CASSPFPTGELFF
. | TRBV29-1 | TRBD2 | CSANPTSGGDNEQFF
. | TRBV5-5 | TRBD1 | CASSFGTGGSQPQHF
. | TRBV7-2 | . | CASSVTAVSEQFF
. | TRBV6-5 | TRBD1 | CASSTGDPLYGYTF
. | TRBV4-1 | . | CASRPGPAGEVTEAFF
. | TRBV5-6 | . | CASSPVSQETQYF
. | TRBV5-1 | . | CASSFGPGAGNTIYF
. | TRBV6-1 | TRBD1 | CASCRGLNTEAFF
few | TRBV5-6 | . | CASSLGLGRVYGYTF
. | TRBV6-1 | TRBD1 | CASRQGAQGANVLTF
. | TRBV19 | TRBD2 | CASSMASGRAGKNEQFF
. | TRBV6-1 | . | CASRGTANSPLHF
. | TRBV28 | TRBD2 | CASSPRGGTDTQYF
. | TRBV6-6 | . | CASKADPRSRELFF
. | TRBV6-6 | . | CASSTKNEQYF
once | TRBV6-6 | . | CASSYGGLGSPLHF
. | TRBV4-1 | . | CASSQDKLGGSTYGYTF
. | TRBV11-2 | . | CASSLGIKLELFF
few | TRBV7-3 | TRBD2 | CASSSSGLPGEQYF
. | TRBV6-1 | . | CASAPGDLNTGELFF
. | TRBV5-1 | . | CASSRESDKNYGYTF
. | TRBV7-2 | . | CASSSGTRASPLHF
once | TRBV5-8 | TRBD1 | CASSLATGSSVTQYF
. | TRBV10-1 | TRBD2 | CASSEGGSSYEQYF
. | TRBV19 | TRBD2 | CASSIETSGGYNEQFF
. | TRBV7-6 | TRBD1 | CASSLGTGGPLVTEAFF
. | TRBV29-1 | . | CSVFELAGTGELFF
. | TRBV7-9 | TRBD1 | CASSPSPGGAFF
few | TRBV6-5 | . | CASSDTYYGYTF
. | TRBV10-3 | . | CAISEVSGTEGELFF
. | TRBV10-3 | . | CAISDERTGEQYF
. | TRBV21-1 | . | CASSSMRVRAGANVLTF
. | TRBV7-9 | . | CASSLGSEPNAFF
few | TRBV18 | . | CASSPDPEGGYTF
. | TRBV27 | TRBD1 | CASSYGTGLYPDTQYF
. | TRBV27 | . | CASSLFPPPDTQYF
. | TRBV7-2 | TRBD2 | CASSLEGGGEETQYF
. | TRBV7-6 | TRBD1 | CASSRGQRQETQYF
. | TRBV5-1 | TRBD2 | CASSSGLATTDTQYF
. | TRBV4-2 | . | CASRLQGPQNSPLHF
. | TRBV4-2 | . | CASSQERVDTQYF
. | TRBV4-3 | . | CASSQTLPQGGYTDTQYF
few | TRBV5-1 | . | CASRQSGYNQPQHF
. | TRBV11-3 | . | CASSLDRTGRSEETQYF
. | TRBV19 | TRBD1 | CASSIPDRGLTDTQYF
. | TRBV5-1 | TRBD1 | CASSGTATNEKLFF
. | TRBV6-6 | . | CASSPRGGEAEQYF
. | TRBV6-1 | . | CASSEPRARSEQYF
. | TRBV19 | TRBD2 | CASSRIAGSADTQYF